Below are 22 T cell receptor beta chains sequenced from a single sample in a study of T cells after yellow fever vaccination. Using its own MiXCR run on the 5' RACE reads, TCRdb lists one record per CDR3 protein. The table lists around 360,000 distinct CDR3 sequences, around a tenth of them singletons. The specimen was PBMCs, collected on the day of the first yellow fever vaccination. These receptors came from a man younger than 35 who received the YFV17D yellow fever vaccine.

The V call is TRBV30, the J call TRBJ2-6, with 9 bases lining up with TRBD1. Germline-derived CDR1 and CDR2 are GTSNPN and SVGIG (reference sequence). V dropped 2 bases and J dropped 2; count of bases not matched to a gene: 4. This CDR3 has 16 amino acids. CDR3 nucleotide sequence: TGTGCCTGGAGTCGCACAGGGGGCGCTGGGGCCAACGTCCTGACTTTC. Amino acids: CAWSRTGGAGANVLTF.

This clonotype was seen a handful of times. This chain connects TRBV28 to TRBJ2-1; maybe TRBD2 (6 bases). With 7 bases removed from V and 4 bases from J, the gap between germline ends came to 17 bases. The CDR3 has 15 residues. The germline V gene encodes CDR1 MDHEN and CDR2 SYDVKM. The CDR3 protein is CASNTGGGTYNEQFF. The CDR3 DNA follows: TGTGCCAGCAATACCGGGGGTGGGACTTACAATGAGCAGTTCTTC. Drawing the rest from reference TRBV28 and TRBJ2-1, the complete variable domain is DVKVTQSSRYLVKRTGEKVFLECVQDMDHENMFWYRQDPGLGLRLIYFSYDVKMKEKGDIPEGYSVSREKKERFSLILESASTNQTSMYLCASNTGGGTYNEQFFGPGTRLTVL.

The chain carries TRBV5-1 and TRBJ1-2, with no clear D. The CDR3 runs 15 residues. Germline-derived CDR1 and CDR2 are SGHRS and YFSETQ. V was pared by 4 bases and J by 7 bases, with 20 bases between. CDR3: CASSLTSSDRAGYTF. As DNA, the CDR3 is TGCGCCAGCAGCCTTACCTCGTCCGATAGAGCTGGCTACACCTTC.

This clonotype came up many times. The V gene is TRBV3-1, the J gene TRBJ2-3, with 12 positions matching TRBD2. The length of the CDR3 is 15 residues. The germline V gene has CDR1 LGHDT and CDR2 YNNKEL (reference sequence). J gave up 2 bases and V 4 bases, and 1 base lay outside the gene matches. CDR3 loop: CASSPSGGATDTQYF. The CDR3 coding sequence is TGTGCCAGCAGCCCTAGCGGGGGGGCCACAGATACGCAGTATTTT.

The CDR3 here is CASSPLVGANSPLHF. The CDR3 DNA is TGTGCCAGCAGTCCACTGGTAGGGGCTAATTCACCCCTCCACTTT. The chain links TRBV25-1 to TRBJ1-6; maybe TRBD1 (5 bases). Trimming removed 5 bases from V and 6 bases from J, with 14 bases in between. The CDR3 runs to 15 residues. Germline CDR1 MGHDK, CDR2 SYGVNS.

The chain employs TRBV9 and TRBJ2-7; D is unclear. The CDR3 is 14 residues long. V was pared by 0 bases and J by 0 bases, with 7 bases between. Germline CDR1 reads SGDLS; CDR2 reads YYNGEE. The DNA of the CDR3 is TGTGCCAGCAGCGTAGTGGGCAGCTCCTACGAGCAGTACTTC. Translated: CASSVVGSSYEQYF.

This chain joins TRBV19 and TRBJ1-2; D uncertain. Trimming stripped 5 bases from V and 5 bases from J, with 18 bases between. Looked up from germline, CDR1 is LNHDA and CDR2 is SQIVND (reference sequence). The CDR3 runs to 15 residues. Here the CDR3 reads CASSSTVRASYGYTF. DNA for the CDR3: TGTGCCAGTAGTTCTACCGTCCGGGCCAGTTATGGCTACACCTTC.

This clonotype was seen repeatedly, ten times or more. The genes are TRBV27 and TRBJ1-5; 7 positions agree with TRBD1. The CDR3 contains 16 residues. Germline lookup yields CDR1 MNHEY and CDR2 SMNVEV (reference sequence). Trimming at V came to 6 bases and at J to 0 bases, leaving 8 bases not matched to a gene. The CDR3 DNA reads as TGTGCCAGCAGCCTTACAGGGGCTTATAGCAATCAGCCCCAGCATTTT. Translating gives CASSLTGAYSNQPQHF.

This clonotype showed up just a few times. The V gene is TRBV6-2 or TRBV6-3, the J gene TRBJ2-7; perhaps TRBD2 as D (6 bases). Germline V CDR1 and CDR2: MNHEY, SVGEGT. The CDR3 extends over 15 amino acids. V lost 8 bases and J 2 bases, leaving 19 bases between the germline ends. The CDR3 region has the DNA TGTGCCAGCCGCCGACAACCGGGAGTCACCTACGAGCAGTACGTC. Protein sequence: CASRRQPGVTYEQYV.

V is TRBV2 and J is TRBJ2-7; D is perhaps TRBD1 (6 bases). Trimming took off 6 bases at V and 4 bases at J, with 13 bases between the two ends. CDR1 SNHLY and CDR2 FYNNEI come from the germline V gene. CDR3 size: 13 residues. DNA of the CDR3: TGTGCCAGCAGCAACGGACAGTTTTACGAGCAGTACTTC. Protein sequence: CASSNGQFYEQYF.

In this sample, this clonotype turned up a few times. The chain uses TRBV18 and TRBJ2-5, with D hard to call. The CDR3 contains 14 residues. Per germline, CDR1 KGHSH and CDR2 LQKENI. Trimming left V 0 bases short and J 4 bases short, with 9 bases between. The CDR3 nucleotides are TGTGCCAGCTCACCACCTCTTGGGCGAGAGACCCAGTACTTC. It yields the protein CASSPPLGRETQYF.

The V and J genes are TRBV7-9 and TRBJ2-1, with D possibly called TRBD1 or TRBD2 (5 bases each). CDR1 and CDR2 from the germline V gene are SEHNR and FQNEAQ (reference sequence). Deletions cut 5 bases from V and 5 bases from J, with 19 bases between. The CDR3 sequence is 16 residues long. Written as DNA, the CDR3 is TGTGCCAGCAGCGTTACCTTTCACGGGGCAAACAATGAGCAGTTCTTC. This sequence encodes CASSVTFHGANNEQFF.

This clonotype was observed a handful of times. The chain has TRBV10-2 and TRBJ2-7; tentatively, D is TRBD1 or TRBD2 (7 bases each). The CDR3 extends over 16 amino acids. Trimming removed 8 bases from V and 2 bases from J, with 22 bases in between. Germline CDR1 reads WSHSY; CDR2 reads SAAADI. Written as DNA, the CDR3 is TGCGCCAGCGAGGGGGGGGACAGTGCCGCCACCTACGAGCAGTACTTC. Translating gives CASEGGDSAATYEQYF.

The CDR3 loop reads CASSPKPEYTEAFF. DNA for the CDR3: TGTGCCAGCAGCCCAAAGCCCGAGTACACTGAAGCTTTCTTT. This chain connects TRBV7-3 to TRBJ1-1; D call uncertain. The CDR3 sequence is 14 residues long. Germline values: CDR1 SGHTA, CDR2 FQGTGA. Between the trimmed V and J ends, which lost 5 bases and 3 bases, there was a span of 13 bases.

This clonotype has a handful of counts. J is TRBJ1-2 and V is TRBV6-5; TRBD1 agrees at 11 bases. Germline V gives CDR1 MNHEY, CDR2 SVGAGI. CDR3 length: 15 residues. Unmatched junction bases numbered 5, after V lost 3 bases and J lost 5 bases. The chain's CDR3 is CASSYEGQGVYGYTF. CDR3 bases: TGTGCCAGCAGTTATGAGGGACAGGGGGTATATGGCTACACCTTC.

This clonotype was detected ten times or more. The chain joins TRBV4-1 to TRBJ1-3; D is uncertain. The CDR3 runs 12 residues. CDR1 and CDR2 (germline): MGHRA, YSYEKL. Trimming cost V 5 bases and J 3 bases, with 5 bases left between them. CDR3 nucleotides: TGCGCCAGCAGCAAGAGTGGAAACACCATATATTTT. Protein product: CASSKSGNTIYF.

A few counts support this clonotype. V gene TRBV5-1 combines with J gene TRBJ1-1; D possibly corresponds to TRBD1 (5 bases). Germline V lookup: CDR1 SGHRS, CDR2 YFSETQ. V lost 6 bases to trimming and J lost 5 bases, with 17 bases between them. The CDR3 length is 14 residues. The CDR3 coding sequence is TGCGCCAGCACTCTGGACGGGGGTAGGACTGAAGCTTTCTTT. It specifies CASTLDGGRTEAFF.

This clonotype showed up just a few times. The V and J genes are TRBV20-1 and TRBJ2-5; the D gene is possibly TRBD2 (6 bases). Trimming removed 1 base at V and 5 bases at J, with 11 bases between. The CDR3 sequence is 13 residues long. From germline, CDR1 is DFQATT and CDR2 SNEGSKA (reference sequence). In DNA form, the CDR3 reads TGCAGTGCTAGAGGGGGCGGGAAGGAGACCCAGTACTTC. Protein product: CSARGGGKETQYF.

The V call is TRBV7-2, the J call TRBJ2-7; D might be TRBD2 (6 bases). The CDR3 loop spans 13 amino acids. Trimming took off 6 bases at V and 2 bases at J, with 11 bases between the two ends. Germline V gene data show CDR1 as SGHTA and CDR2 as FQGNSA. The CDR3 here is CASSHGLPYEQYF. In nucleotides, the CDR3 is TGTGCCAGCAGTCACGGACTACCCTACGAGCAGTACTTC.

This chain joins TRBV7-9 and TRBJ1-1, with 7 nucleotides matching TRBD1. V gave up 8 bases and J gave up 2 bases; unmatched junction bases: 5. The CDR3 is made up of 13 amino acids. CDR1 is SEHNR, CDR2 FQNEAQ, per germline (reference sequence). CDR3: CASGRQGNTEAFF. Written as DNA, the CDR3 is TGTGCCAGCGGCCGACAGGGAAACACTGAAGCTTTCTTT.

Ten or more counts support this clonotype. The V and J genes are TRBV5-4 and TRBJ1-1, with D possibly being TRBD1 (5 bases). Germline V gene lookup returns CDR1 SGHNT and CDR2 YYREEE (reference sequence). The CDR3 is made up of 14 amino acids. V lost 7 bases and J lost 3, with 16 bases in between. DNA of the CDR3: TGTGCCAGCGGTCGCAGGGACCGGGACACTGAAGCTTTCTTT. Protein sequence: CASGRRDRDTEAFF.

This clonotype came up many times. The chain is built from TRBV9 and TRBJ2-4; tentatively, D is TRBD2 (5 bases). With 1 base removed from V and 5 bases from J, the gap between germline ends came to 10 bases. The CDR3 is 14 residues long. In germline, CDR1 is SGDLS, CDR2 YYNGEE. This chain's CDR3 is CASSVSSEENIQYF. The CDR3 nucleotides are TGTGCCAGCAGCGTAAGTAGCGAGGAAAACATTCAGTACTTC.